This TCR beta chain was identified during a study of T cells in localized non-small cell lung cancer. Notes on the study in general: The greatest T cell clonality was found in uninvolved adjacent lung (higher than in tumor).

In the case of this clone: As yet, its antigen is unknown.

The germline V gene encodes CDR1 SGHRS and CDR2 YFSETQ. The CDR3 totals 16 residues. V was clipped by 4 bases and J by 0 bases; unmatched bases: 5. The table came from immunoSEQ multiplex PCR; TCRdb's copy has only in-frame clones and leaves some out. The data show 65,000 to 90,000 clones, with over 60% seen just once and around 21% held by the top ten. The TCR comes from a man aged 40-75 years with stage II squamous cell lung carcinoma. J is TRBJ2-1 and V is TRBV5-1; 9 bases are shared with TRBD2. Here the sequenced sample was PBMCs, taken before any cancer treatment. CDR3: CASSPGGRGSYNEQFF. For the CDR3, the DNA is TGCGCCAGCAGCCCAGGCGGGAGGGGCTCCTACAATGAGCAGTTCTTC.